This T cell receptor (beta chain) was identified during a study of cytomegalovirus exposure and HLA in healthy donors. Points from the study as a whole: For most TCR beta V segments, an earlier analysis put the productive rate at about 90% or about 30% of the time. Relative to the approximately 700-donor mean, N-insertions were reportedly fewer in an Asian-associated ancestry cluster in a later analysis. Later analysis revealed greater clonal expansion in HLA-associated TCR beta chains than in equally common others.

There were likely unrecorded immune exposures, though donors were nominally healthy when sampled. PCR employed 60 Vbeta and 13 Jbeta primers. Here immunoSEQ multiplex PCR was the method, and the copy in TCRdb shows in-frame clones only, minus some. Among about 160,000 clones, approximately 80% were seen once, and the ten largest hold around 5.8%. As concerns this clone: The antigen remains undetermined.

The CDR3 totals 14 residues. Per germline, CDR1 MNHNY and CDR2 SVGAGI (reference sequence). The V end lost 0 bases, the J end lost 4 bases, and 9 bases lay between the germline ends. This clonotype was obtained from a male donor in good health and CMV-seropositive. The sample taken for sequencing was PBMCs. The rearrangement links TRBV6-6 to TRBJ1-2; D gene unclear. CDR3 sequence: CASSYSGEGYGYTF. For the CDR3, the DNA is TGTGCCAGCAGTTACTCCGGTGAGGGCTATGGCTACACCTTC.